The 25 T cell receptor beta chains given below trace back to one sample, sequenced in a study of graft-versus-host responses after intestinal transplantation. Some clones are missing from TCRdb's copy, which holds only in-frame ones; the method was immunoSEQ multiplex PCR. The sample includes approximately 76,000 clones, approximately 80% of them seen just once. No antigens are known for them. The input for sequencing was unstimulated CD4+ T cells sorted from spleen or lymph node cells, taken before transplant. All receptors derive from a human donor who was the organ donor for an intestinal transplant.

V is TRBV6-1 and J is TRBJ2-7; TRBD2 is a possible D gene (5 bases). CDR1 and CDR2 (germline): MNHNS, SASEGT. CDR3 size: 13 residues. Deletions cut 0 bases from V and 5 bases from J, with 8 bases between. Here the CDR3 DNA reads TGTGCCAGCAGTGAAGCGCCGGGAAACGAGCAGTACGTC. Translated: CASSEAPGNEQYV.

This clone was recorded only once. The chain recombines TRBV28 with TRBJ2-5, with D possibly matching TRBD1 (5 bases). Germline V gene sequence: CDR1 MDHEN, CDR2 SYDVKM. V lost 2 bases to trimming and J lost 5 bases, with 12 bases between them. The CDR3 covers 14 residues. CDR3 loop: CASSLQGLVETQYF. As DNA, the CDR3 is TGTGCCAGCAGTTTACAGGGCCTAGTGGAGACCCAGTACTTC.

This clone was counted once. The CDR3 loop is CASRPKVSGNQPQHF. CDR3 nucleotide sequence: TGTGCCAGCAGGCCAAAGGTTTCGGGGAATCAGCCCCAGCATTTT. J is TRBJ1-5 and V is TRBV6-5; no firm D call. V lost 6 bases to trimming and J lost 4 bases, with 16 bases between them. There are 15 residues in the CDR3. CDR1 is MNHEY and CDR2 is SVGAGI in the germline V gene.

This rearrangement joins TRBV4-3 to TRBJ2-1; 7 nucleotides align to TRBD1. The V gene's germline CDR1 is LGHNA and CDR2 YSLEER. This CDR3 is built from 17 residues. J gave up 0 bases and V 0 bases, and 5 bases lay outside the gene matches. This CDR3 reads CASSQDSGQSSYNEQFF. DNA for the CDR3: TGCGCCAGCAGCCAAGACTCGGGACAGAGCTCCTACAATGAGCAGTTCTTC.

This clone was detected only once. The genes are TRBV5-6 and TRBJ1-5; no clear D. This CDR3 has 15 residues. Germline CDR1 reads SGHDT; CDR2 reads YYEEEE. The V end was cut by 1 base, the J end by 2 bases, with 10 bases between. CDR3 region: CASSLMAAGNQPQHF. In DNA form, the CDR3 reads TGTGCCAGCAGCTTGATGGCAGCGGGCAATCAGCCCCAGCATTTT.

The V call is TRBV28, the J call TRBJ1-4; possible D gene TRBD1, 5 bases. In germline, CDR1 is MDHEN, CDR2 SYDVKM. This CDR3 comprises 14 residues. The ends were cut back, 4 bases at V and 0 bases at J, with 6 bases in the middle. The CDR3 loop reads CASSWTTTNEKLFF. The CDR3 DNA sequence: TGTGCCAGCAGTTGGACAACAACTAATGAAAAACTGTTTTTT.

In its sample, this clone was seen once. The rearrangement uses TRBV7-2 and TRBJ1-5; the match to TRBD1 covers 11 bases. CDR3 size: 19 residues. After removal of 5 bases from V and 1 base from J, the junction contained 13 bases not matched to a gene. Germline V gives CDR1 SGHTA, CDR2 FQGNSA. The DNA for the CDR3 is TGTGCCAGCAGCACAACCGGGACAGGGGGAGGCGGGAGCAATCAGCCCCAGCATTTT. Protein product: CASSTTGTGGGGSNQPQHF.

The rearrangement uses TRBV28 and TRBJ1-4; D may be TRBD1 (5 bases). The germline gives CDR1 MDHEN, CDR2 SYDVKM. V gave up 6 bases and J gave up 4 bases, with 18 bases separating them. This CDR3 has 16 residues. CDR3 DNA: TGTGCCAGCAGACCCCCGGCCGAGGGACTTAATGAAAAACTGTTTTTT. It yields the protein CASRPPAEGLNEKLFF.

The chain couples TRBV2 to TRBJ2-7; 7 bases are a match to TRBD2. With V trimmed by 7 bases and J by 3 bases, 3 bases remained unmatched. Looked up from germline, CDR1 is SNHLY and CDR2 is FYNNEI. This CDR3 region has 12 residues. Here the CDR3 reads CASIGGGYEQYV. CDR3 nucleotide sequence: TGTGCCAGCATCGGCGGGGGCTACGAGCAGTACGTC.

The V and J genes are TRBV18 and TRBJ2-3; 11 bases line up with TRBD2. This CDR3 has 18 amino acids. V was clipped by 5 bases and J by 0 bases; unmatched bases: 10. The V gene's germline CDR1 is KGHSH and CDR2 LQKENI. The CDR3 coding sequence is TGTGCCAGCTCATCCGGGACTAGCGGATACTCTAGCACAGATACGCAGTATTTT. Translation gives CASSSGTSGYSSTDTQYF.

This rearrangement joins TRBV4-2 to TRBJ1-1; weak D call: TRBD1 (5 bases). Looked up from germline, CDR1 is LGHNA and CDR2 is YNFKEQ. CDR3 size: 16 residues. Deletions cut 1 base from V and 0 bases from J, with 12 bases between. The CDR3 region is CASSQGGVSLNTEAFF. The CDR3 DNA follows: TGTGCCAGCAGCCAAGGGGGCGTCAGTTTGAACACTGAAGCTTTCTTT.

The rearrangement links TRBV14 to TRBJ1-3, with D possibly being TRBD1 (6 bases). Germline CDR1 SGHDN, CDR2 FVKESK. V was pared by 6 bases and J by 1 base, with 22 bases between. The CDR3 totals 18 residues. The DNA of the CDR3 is TGTGCCAGCAGGCCCGGGACACTTCTCCCTCATTCTGGAAACACCATATATTTT. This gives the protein CASRPGTLLPHSGNTIYF.

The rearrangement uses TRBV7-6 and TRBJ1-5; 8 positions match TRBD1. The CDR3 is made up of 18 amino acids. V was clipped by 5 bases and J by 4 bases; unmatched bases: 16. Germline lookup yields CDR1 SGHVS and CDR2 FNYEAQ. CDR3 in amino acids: CASSPVVGQVGPNQPQHF. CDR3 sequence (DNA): TGTGCCAGCAGCCCAGTGGTGGGACAGGTCGGACCTAATCAGCCCCAGCATTTT.

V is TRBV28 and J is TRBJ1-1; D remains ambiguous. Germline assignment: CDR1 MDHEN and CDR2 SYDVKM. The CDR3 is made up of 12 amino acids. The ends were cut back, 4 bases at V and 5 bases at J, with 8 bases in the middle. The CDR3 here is CASSSLVTEAFF. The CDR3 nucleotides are TGTGCCAGCAGTTCCCTTGTGACTGAAGCTTTCTTT.

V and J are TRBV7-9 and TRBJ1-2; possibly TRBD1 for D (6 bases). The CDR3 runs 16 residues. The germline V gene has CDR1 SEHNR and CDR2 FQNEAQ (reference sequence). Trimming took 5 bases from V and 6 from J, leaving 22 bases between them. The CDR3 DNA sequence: TGTGCCAGCAGCCCCGATTCGACAGGCCCTAAGCATGGCTACACCTTC. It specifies CASSPDSTGPKHGYTF.

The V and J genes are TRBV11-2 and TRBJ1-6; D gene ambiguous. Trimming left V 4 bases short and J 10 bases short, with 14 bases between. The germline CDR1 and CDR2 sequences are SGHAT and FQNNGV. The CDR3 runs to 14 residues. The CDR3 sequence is CASSSGSGISPLHF. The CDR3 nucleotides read TGTGCCAGCAGCTCGGGGAGCGGGATATCACCCCTCCACTTT.

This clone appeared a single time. CDR3 DNA: TGTGCCAGCAGCCCAGGGACAGGATACTTCCAGGAGCAGTACGTC. Translated, it gives CASSPGTGYFQEQYV. This rearrangement joins TRBV5-4 to TRBJ2-7, with 8 nucleotides matching TRBD1. CDR3 length: 15 amino acids. The germline CDR1 and CDR2 sequences are SGHNT and YYREEE (reference sequence). V lost 4 bases and J lost 7; bases outside the gene matches: 13.

Here the CDR3 reads CATSRDGSPPLHF. The CDR3 nucleotides are TGTGCCACCAGCAGAGATGGCAGTCCACCCCTCCACTTT. The chain carries TRBV15 and TRBJ1-6; D is unclear. The germline V and J ends were trimmed by 0 bases and 11 bases, with 8 bases remaining between them. From germline, CDR1 is LNHNV and CDR2 YYDKDF (reference sequence). The CDR3 runs to 13 residues.

CDR3 residues: CASSQTDSNQPQHF. The CDR3 region has the DNA TGTGCCAGCAGCCAGACAGATAGCAATCAGCCCCAGCATTTT. This chain joins TRBV6-1 and TRBJ1-5, with a tentative D call TRBD1 (5 bases). The CDR3 length is 14 residues. CDR1 MNHNS and CDR2 SASEGT come from the germline V gene. V lost 6 bases and J 0 bases, leaving 9 bases between the germline ends.

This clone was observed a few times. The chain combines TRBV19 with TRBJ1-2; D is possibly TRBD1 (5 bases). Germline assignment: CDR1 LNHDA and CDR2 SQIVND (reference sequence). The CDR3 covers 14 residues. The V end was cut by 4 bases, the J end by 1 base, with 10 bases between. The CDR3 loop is CASSKRQLNYGYTF. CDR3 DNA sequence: TGTGCCAGTAGTAAACGACAGCTTAACTATGGCTACACCTTC.

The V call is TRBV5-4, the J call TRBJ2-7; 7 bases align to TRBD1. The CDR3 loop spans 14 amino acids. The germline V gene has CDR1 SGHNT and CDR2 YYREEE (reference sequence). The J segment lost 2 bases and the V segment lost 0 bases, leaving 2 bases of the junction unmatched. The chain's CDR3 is CASSLAGQPYEQYV. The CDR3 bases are TGTGCCAGCAGCTTGGCGGGACAGCCCTACGAGCAGTACGTC.

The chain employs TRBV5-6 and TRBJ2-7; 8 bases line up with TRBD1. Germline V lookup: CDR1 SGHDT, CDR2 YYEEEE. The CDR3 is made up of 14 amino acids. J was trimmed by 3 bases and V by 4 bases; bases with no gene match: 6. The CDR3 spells CASSKPQGGYEQYV. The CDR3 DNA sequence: TGTGCCAGCAGCAAACCACAGGGGGGCTACGAGCAGTACGTC.

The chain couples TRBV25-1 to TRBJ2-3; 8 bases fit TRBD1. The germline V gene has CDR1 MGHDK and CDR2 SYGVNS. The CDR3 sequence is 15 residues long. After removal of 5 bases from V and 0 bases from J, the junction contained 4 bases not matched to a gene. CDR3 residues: CASSFDRGSTDTQYF. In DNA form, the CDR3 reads TGTGCCAGCAGTTTTGACAGGGGAAGCACAGATACGCAGTATTTT.

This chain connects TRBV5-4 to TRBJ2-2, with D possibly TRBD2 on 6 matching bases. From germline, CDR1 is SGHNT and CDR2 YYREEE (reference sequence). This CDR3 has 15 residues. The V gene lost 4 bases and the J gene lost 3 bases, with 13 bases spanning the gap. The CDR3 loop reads CASSQEGLYTGELFF. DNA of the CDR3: TGTGCCAGCAGCCAAGAGGGACTTTACACCGGGGAGCTGTTTTTT.

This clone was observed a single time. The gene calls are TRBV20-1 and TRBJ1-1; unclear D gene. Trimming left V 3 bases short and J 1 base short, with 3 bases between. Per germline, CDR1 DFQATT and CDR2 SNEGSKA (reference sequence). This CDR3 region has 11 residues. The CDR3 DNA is TGCAGTGCTAGCAGGAACACTGAAGCTTTCTTT. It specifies CSASRNTEAFF.